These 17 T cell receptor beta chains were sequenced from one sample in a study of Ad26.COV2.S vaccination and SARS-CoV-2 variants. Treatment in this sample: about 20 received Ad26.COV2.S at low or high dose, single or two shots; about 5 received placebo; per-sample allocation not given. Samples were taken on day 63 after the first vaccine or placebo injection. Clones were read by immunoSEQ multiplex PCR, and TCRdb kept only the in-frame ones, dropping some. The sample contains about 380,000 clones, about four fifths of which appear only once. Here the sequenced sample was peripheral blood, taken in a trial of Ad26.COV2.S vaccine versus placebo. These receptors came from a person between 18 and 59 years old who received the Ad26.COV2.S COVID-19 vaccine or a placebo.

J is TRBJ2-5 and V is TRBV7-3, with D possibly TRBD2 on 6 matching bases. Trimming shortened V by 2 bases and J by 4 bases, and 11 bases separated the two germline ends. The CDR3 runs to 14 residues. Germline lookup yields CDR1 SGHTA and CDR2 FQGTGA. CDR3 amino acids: CASSLGLPGETQYF. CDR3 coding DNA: TGTGCCAGCAGCTTAGGACTACCAGGAGAGACCCAGTACTTC. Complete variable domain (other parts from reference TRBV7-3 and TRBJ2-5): GAGVSQTPSNKVTEKGKYVELRCDPISGHTALYWYRQSLGQGPEFLIYFQGTGAADDSGLPNDRFFAVRPEGSVSTLKIQRTERGDSAVYLCASSLGLPGETQYFGPGTRLLVL.

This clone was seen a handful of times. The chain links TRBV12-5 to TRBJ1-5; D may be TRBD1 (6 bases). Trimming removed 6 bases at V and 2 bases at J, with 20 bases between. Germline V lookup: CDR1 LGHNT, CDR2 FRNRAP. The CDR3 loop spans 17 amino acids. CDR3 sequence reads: CASGPRQAVFGNQPQHF. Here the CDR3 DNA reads TGTGCTAGTGGCCCCCGACAGGCTGTATTTGGCAATCAGCCCCAGCATTTT. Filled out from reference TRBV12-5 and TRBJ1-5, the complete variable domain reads DARVTQTPRHKVTEMGQEVTMRCQPILGHNTVFWYRQTMMQGLELLAYFRNRAPLDDSGMPKDRFSAEMPDATLATLKIQPSEPRDSAVYFCASGPRQAVFGNQPQHFGDGTRLSIL.

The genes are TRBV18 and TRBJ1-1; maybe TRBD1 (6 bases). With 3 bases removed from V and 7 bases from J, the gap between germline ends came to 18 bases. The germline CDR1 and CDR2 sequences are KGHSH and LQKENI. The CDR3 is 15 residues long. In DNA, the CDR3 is TGTGCCAGCTCACCGTTCACAGGCAGGGACAATGAAGCTTTCTTT. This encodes CASSPFTGRDNEAFF.

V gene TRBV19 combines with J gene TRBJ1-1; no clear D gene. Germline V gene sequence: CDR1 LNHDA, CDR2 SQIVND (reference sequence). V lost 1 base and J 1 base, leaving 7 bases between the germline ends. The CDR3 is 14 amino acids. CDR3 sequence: CASSIGPRNTEAFF. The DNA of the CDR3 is TGTGCCAGTAGTATAGGGCCCCGGAACACTGAAGCTTTCTTT.

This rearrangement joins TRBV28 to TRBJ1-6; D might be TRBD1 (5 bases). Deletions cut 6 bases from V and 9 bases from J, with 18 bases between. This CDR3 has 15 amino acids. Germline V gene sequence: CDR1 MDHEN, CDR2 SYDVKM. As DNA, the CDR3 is TGTGCCAGCAGCCCGGCGGGGCTTGGAGGTTCACCCCTCCACTTT. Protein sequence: CASSPAGLGGSPLHF.

In DNA form, the CDR3 reads TGTGCCAGTAGTATATCATCGGATCGGGATACGCAGTATTTT. This encodes CASSISSDRDTQYF. This chain links TRBV19 with TRBJ2-3; D ambiguous. This CDR3 is 14 amino acids long. Per the germline V gene, CDR1 is LNHDA and CDR2 is SQIVND (reference sequence). Trimming cost V 2 bases and J 6 bases, with 12 bases left between them.

The CDR3 DNA follows: TGTGCCAGCAGCTTGTGGGGGACCCCTGAAGCTTTCTTT. It yields the protein CASSLWGTPEAFF. J is TRBJ1-1 and V is TRBV5-5, with D possibly TRBD1 on 5 matching bases. Germline assignment: CDR1 SGHKS and CDR2 YYEKEE (reference sequence). The CDR3 is 13 amino acids. The ends were cut back, 1 base at V and 6 bases at J, with 10 bases in the middle. Variable domain in full (rest from reference TRBV5-5 and TRBJ1-1): DAGVTQSPTHLIKTRGQQVTLRCSPISGHKSVSWYQQVLGQGPQFIFQYYEKEERGRGNFPDRFSARQFPNYSSELNVNALLLGDSALYLCASSLWGTPEAFFGQGTRLTVV.

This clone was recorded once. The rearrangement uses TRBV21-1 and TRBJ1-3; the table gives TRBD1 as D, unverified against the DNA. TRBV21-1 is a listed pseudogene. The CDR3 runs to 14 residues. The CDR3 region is CASSKDRAGNTIYF. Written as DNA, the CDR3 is TGTGCCAGCAGCAAAGACAGGGCTGGAAACACCATATATTTT.

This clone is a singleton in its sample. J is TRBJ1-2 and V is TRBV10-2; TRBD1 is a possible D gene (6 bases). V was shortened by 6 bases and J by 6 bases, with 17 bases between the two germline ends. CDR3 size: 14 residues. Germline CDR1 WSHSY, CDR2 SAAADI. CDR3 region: CASSQMDRAHGYTF. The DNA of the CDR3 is TGCGCCAGCAGCCAAATGGACAGAGCCCATGGCTACACCTTC.

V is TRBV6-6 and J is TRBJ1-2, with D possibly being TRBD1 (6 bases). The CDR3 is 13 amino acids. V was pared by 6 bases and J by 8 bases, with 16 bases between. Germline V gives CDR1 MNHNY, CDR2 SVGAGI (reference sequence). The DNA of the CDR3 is TGTGCCAGCAGCTTTCAGGGGATGGAAGGCTACACCTTC. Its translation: CASSFQGMEGYTF.

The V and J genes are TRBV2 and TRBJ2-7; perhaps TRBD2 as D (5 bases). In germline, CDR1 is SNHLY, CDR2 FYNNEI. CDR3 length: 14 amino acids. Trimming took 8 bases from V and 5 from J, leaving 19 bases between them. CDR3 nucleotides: TGTGCCAGCGGTGGAGTTAAGAGGGTCGACGAGCAGTACTTC. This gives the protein CASGGVKRVDEQYF.

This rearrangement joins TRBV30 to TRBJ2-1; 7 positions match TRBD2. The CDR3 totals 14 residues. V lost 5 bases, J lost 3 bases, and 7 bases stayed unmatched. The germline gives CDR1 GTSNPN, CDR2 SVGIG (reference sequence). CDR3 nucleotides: TGTGCCTGGGGACAATGGACTAGCTACAATGAGCAGTTCTTC. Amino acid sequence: CAWGQWTSYNEQFF.

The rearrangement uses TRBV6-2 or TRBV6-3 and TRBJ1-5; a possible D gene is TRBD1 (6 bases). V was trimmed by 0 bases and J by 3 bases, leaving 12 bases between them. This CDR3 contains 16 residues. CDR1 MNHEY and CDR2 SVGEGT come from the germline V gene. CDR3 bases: TGTGCCAGCAGTTACTCGAACAGGGTCCTCAATCAGCCCCAGCATTTT. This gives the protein CASSYSNRVLNQPQHF.

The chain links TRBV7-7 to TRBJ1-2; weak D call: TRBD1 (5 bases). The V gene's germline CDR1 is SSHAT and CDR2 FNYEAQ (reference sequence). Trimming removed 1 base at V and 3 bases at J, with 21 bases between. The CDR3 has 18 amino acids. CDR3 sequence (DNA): TGTGCCAGCAGCTTAGGGGGTCCGCAGGGAGCAGGAGACTATGGCTACACCTTC. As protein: CASSLGGPQGAGDYGYTF.

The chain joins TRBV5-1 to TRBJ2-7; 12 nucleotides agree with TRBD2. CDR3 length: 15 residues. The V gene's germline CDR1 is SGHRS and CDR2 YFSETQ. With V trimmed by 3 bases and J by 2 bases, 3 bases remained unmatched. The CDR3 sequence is CASSSRTSGTYEQYF. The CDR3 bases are TGCGCCAGCAGCTCCCGGACTAGCGGGACCTACGAGCAGTACTTC.

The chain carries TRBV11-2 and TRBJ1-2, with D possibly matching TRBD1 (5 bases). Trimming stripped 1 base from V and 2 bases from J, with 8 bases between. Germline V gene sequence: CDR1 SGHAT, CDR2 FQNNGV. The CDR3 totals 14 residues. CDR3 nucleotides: TGTGCCAGCAGCTTAGGGGGCGCGAACTATGGCTACACCTTC. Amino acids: CASSLGGANYGYTF.

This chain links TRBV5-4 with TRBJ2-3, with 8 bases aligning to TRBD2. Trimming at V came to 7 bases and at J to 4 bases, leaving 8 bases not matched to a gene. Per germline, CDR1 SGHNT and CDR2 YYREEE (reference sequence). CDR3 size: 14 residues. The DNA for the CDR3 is TGTGCCAGCGGTAGCGGGGCCGGGGCAGATACGCAGTATTTT. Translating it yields CASGSGAGADTQYF.